The clone carrying this T cell receptor beta chain showed up many times. Its matching antigen is unknown. These data originate in a study of naive and memory T cell subsets. Study observations and caveats: Naive repertoires, especially CD8, held a few larger clonotypes, possibly memory cells re-expressing CD45RA.

The beta constant-region primer was an equimolar mix of two oligonucleotides covering TRBC1 and TRBC2. The ligated cDNA underwent four PCR rounds using SP2 and nested alpha and beta constant-region primers. TCRdb fed the UMI-ligation and nested PCR reads into MiXCR, producing one record per CDR3 protein. The sample has roughly 80,000 distinct CDR3 sequences, about 10% seen once. The germline gives CDR1 LNHDA, CDR2 SQIVND (reference sequence). V lost 10 bases and J 7 bases, leaving 10 bases between the germline ends. The CDR3 is 10 residues long. This chain joins TRBV19 and TRBJ1-1, with D unclear. Sequenced material: naive CD8+ T cells from blood. The receptor was derived from a human donor in good health. The CDR3 loop is CATGGLEAFF. The CDR3 DNA sequence: TGTGCCACCGGCGGACTTGAAGCTTTCTTT.